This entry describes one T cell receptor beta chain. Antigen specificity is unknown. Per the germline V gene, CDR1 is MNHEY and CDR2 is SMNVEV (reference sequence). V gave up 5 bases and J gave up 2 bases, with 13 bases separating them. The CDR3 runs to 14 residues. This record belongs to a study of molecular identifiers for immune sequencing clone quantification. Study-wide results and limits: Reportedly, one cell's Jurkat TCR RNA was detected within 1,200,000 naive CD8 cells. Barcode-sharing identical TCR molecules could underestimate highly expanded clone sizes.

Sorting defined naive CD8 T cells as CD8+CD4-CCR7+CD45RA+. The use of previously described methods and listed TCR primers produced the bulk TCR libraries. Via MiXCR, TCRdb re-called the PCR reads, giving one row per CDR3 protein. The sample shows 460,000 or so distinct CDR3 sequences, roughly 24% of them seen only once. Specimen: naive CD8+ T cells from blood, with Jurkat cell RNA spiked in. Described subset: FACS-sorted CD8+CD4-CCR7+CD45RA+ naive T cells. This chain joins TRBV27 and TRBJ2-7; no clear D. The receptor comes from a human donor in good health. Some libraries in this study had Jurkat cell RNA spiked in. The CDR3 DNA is TGTGCCAGCAGTCCTTCGGTCGGAGCCTACGAGCAGTACTTC. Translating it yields CASSPSVGAYEQYF.